This paragraph reports one T cell receptor beta chain. This entry belongs to a study of blood T cell repertoires in COVID-19. Overall study: Acute and convalescent COVID-19 samples came from the United States, Italy and Spain.

Original analysis: Estimation of nucleated cell counts was performed using reference gene primer amplification. Clones were sequenced by immunoSEQ multiplex PCR, and TCRdb holds only the in-frame ones, with some missing. V and J calls and clone size are given by that table; D and trimming were obtained from the DNA. The sample consists of approximately 220,000 clones, 80% to 90% of them appearing once. The source material was peripheral blood. The clonotype originates from a woman aged 45-60 years with acute or convalescent COVID-19.

CDR3 region: CASSLGAGTSDTQYF. Written as DNA, the CDR3 is TGCGCCAGCAGCTTGGGGGCCGGGACTAGTGATACGCAGTATTTT. The chain has TRBV5-1 and TRBJ2-3, with TRBD2 matching 8 bases. This CDR3 region has 15 residues. V shed 0 bases, J shed 6 bases, and the junction held 6 bases outside the gene matches. From germline, CDR1 is SGHRS and CDR2 YFSETQ. Filled out from reference TRBV5-1 and TRBJ2-3, the complete variable domain reads KAGVTQTPRYLIKTRGQQVTLSCSPISGHRSVSWYQQTPGQGLQFLFEYFSETQRNKGNFPGRFSGRQFSNSRSEMNVSTLELGDSALYLCASSLGAGTSDTQYFGPGTRLTVL.